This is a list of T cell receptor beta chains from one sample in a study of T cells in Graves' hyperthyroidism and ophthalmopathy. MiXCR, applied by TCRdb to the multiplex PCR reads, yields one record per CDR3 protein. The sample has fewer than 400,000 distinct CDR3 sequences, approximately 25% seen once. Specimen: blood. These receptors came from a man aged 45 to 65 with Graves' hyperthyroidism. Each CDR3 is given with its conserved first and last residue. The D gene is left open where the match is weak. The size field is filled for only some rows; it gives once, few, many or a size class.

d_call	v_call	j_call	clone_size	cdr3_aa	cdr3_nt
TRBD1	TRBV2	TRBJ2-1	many	CASRKRDSRGYNEQFF	TGTGCCAGCAGGAAGAGGGACAGCCGGGGCTACAATGAGCAGTTCTTC
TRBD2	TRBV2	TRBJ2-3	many	CASSDAGGVRDTQYF	TGTGCCAGCAGTGACGCGGGGGGCGTTCGAGATACGCAGTATTTT
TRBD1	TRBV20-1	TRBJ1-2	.	CSAPAPGQVVLNYGYTF	TGCAGTGCCCCCGCCCCAGGACAGGTGGTTCTTAACTATGGCTACACCTTC
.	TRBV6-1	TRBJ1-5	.	CASGAEANRPQHF	TGTGCCAGCGGGGCGGAGGCCAACCGGCCCCAGCATTTT
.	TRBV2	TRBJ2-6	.	CASSGAGSPGANVLTF	TGTGCCAGCAGTGGTGCAGGATCCCCTGGGGCCAACGTCCTGACTTTC
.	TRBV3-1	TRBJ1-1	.	CASSPGRNSEAFF	TGTGCCAGCAGCCCCGGACGTAACTCTGAAGCTTTCTTT
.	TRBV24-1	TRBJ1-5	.	CATSDEGYSNQPQHF	TGTGCCACCAGTGACGAGGGTTATAGCAATCAGCCCCAGCATTTT
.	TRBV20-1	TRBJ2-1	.	CSASFGTPEQFF	TGCAGTGCTAGTTTCGGGACTCCTGAGCAGTTCTTC
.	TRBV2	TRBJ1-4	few	CASSPGQGANEKLFF	TGTGCCAGCAGTCCCGGGCAAGGGGCTAATGAAAAACTGTTTTTT
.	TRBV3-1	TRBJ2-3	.	CASSQTLSGATQYF	TGTGCCAGCAGCCAGACACTTTCCGGGGCTACGCAGTATTTT
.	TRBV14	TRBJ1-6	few	CASSQDSRGNSPLHF	TGTGCCAGCAGCCAAGATTCCAGGGGCAATTCACCCCTCCACTTT
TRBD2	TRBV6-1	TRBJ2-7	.	CASTGREGPHEQYF	TGTGCCAGCACGGGGCGGGAGGGCCCTCACGAGCAGTACTTC
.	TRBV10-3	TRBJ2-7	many	CAISESEAAAYEQYF	TGTGCCATCAGTGAGTCGGAAGCGGCGGCCTACGAGCAGTACTTC
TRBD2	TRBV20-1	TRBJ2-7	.	CSAQPGLGGGYEQYF	TGCAGTGCTCAGCCGGGACTAGGGGGAGGCTACGAGCAGTACTTC
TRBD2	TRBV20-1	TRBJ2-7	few	CSAIPLAGDYEQYF	TGCAGTGCTATACCACTAGCGGGAGACTACGAGCAGTACTTC
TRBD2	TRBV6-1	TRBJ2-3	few	CASSPMALAGGLAAQYF	TGTGCCAGCAGCCCAATGGCACTAGCGGGAGGCTTGGCGGCGCAGTATTTT
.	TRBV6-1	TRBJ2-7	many	CASSRGSNSYEQYF	TGTGCCAGCAGTAGAGGTTCTAACTCCTACGAGCAGTACTTC
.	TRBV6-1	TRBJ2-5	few	CATGATGTGKETQYF	TGTGCCACCGGTGCAACAGGCACCGGGAAAGAGACCCAGTACTTC
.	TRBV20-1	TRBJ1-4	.	CSAVVTDEKLFF	TGCAGTGCTGTCGTGACAGATGAAAAACTGTTTTTT
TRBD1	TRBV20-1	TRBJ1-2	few	CSAQGTGDNYGYTF	TGCAGTGCCCAAGGGACAGGGGATAACTATGGCTACACCTTC
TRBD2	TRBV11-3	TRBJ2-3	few	CASALAGGPDTQYF	TGTGCCAGCGCGCTAGCGGGAGGCCCAGATACGCAGTATTTT
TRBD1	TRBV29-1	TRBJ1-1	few	CSVSWGTGSTEAFF	TGCAGCGTGTCCTGGGGGACAGGGAGCACTGAAGCTTTCTTT
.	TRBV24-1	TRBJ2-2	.	CATSVGSNTGELFF	TGTGCCACCAGTGTGGGGTCAAACACCGGGGAGCTGTTTTTT
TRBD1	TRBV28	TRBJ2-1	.	CASTSTGWDNEQFF	TGTGCCAGCACCTCGACAGGGTGGGACAATGAGCAGTTCTTC
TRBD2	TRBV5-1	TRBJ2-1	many	CASSLGNGRGDEQFF	TGCGCCAGCAGCTTGGGCAACGGGAGGGGGGATGAGCAGTTCTTC
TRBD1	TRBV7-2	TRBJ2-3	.	CASSSDGGQGASDTQYF	TGTGCCAGCAGCTCAGACGGTGGACAGGGGGCCTCAGATACGCAGTATTTT
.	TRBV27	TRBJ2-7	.	CASSFLASAGLTYEQYF	TGTGCCAGCAGTTTTCTTGCCTCGGCAGGGCTAACCTACGAGCAGTACTTC
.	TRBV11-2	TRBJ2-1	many	CASSLELSGNEQFF	TGTGCCAGCAGCTTAGAGCTTAGCGGAAACGAGCAGTTCTTC
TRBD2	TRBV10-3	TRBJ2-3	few	CAISESLAGIDTQYF	TGTGCCATCAGTGAGTCTTTAGCGGGCATTGATACGCAGTATTTT
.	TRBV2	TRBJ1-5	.	CASSAQGQPQHF	TGTGCCAGCAGTGCCCAGGGCCAGCCCCAGCATTTT
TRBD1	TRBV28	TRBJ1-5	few	CASSLHSGGLVGNQPQHF	TGTGCCAGCAGTTTACACTCAGGGGGCCTTGTAGGTAATCAGCCCCAGCATTTT
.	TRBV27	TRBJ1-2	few	CASSRLRGADGYTF	TGTGCCAGCAGTCGGCTCCGAGGGGCGGATGGCTACACCTTC
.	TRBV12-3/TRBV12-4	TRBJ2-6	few	CASSSGWGHGANVLTF	TGTGCCAGCAGTTCCGGGTGGGGGCATGGGGCCAACGTCCTGACTTTC
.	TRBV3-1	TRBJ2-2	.	CASSHKNGELFF	TGTGCCAGCAGCCATAAGAACGGGGAGCTGTTTTTT
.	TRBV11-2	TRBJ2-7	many	CASSPLHEQYF	TGTGCCAGCAGCCCGCTGCACGAGCAGTACTTC
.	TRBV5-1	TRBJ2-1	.	CASSLGDRSYNEQFF	TGCGCCAGCAGCTTAGGGGACCGCTCCTACAATGAGCAGTTCTTC
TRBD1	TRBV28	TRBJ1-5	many	CASSLIRAGGGQPQHF	TGTGCCAGCAGTTTAATTCGGGCAGGGGGCGGTCAGCCCCAGCATTTT
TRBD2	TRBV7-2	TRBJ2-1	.	CASSWGTIYEQFF	TGTGCCAGCAGCTGGGGGACTATCTACGAGCAGTTCTTC
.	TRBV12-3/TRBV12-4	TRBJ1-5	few	CASSTHTRNQPQHF	TGTGCCAGCAGTACACACACCCGCAATCAGCCCCAGCATTTT
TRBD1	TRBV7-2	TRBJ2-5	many	CASSPRTGETQYF	TGTGCCAGCAGCCCAAGGACAGGGGAGACCCAGTACTTC